The 10 T cell receptor beta chains below all came from one sample that was sequenced in a study of T cell responses to AZD1222 COVID-19 vaccine. The protocol was immunoSEQ multiplex PCR, while the TCRdb copy is restricted to in-frame clones and leaves out a portion. The data show 110,000 or so clones, 75% to 95% seen once. Sequenced material: peripheral blood, taken 28 days after the second dose of the MenACWY control vaccine. These receptors were taken from an adult who received the MenACWY meningococcal vaccine as a control.

This clone showed up many times. This sequence joins TRBV28 and TRBJ1-6; 8 nucleotides agree with TRBD1. This CDR3 is built from 13 residues. V lost 7 bases, J lost 12 bases, and 8 bases stayed unmatched. Germline V gene data show CDR1 as MDHEN and CDR2 as SYDVKM. The CDR3 sequence: CASTPRGQVPLHF. CDR3 sequence (DNA): TGTGCCAGCACCCCCAGGGGGCAGGTACCCCTCCACTTT.

The rearrangement uses TRBV6-1 and TRBJ2-2; D perhaps matches TRBD1 (6 bases). The CDR3 length is 14 residues. Trimming stripped 3 bases from V and 7 bases from J, with 12 bases between. Germline V gene sequence: CDR1 MNHNS, CDR2 SASEGT. The CDR3 DNA sequence: TGTGCCAGCAGTGACGCTAAGGACAGCGGGGAGCTGTTTTTT. Translating it yields CASSDAKDSGELFF.

The chain links TRBV15 to TRBJ2-7; TRBD2 might be the D (7 bases). Trimming took 0 bases from V and 6 from J, leaving 15 bases between them. Germline assignment: CDR1 LNHNV and CDR2 YYDKDF (reference sequence). The CDR3 totals 15 residues. CDR3 sequence: CATSRDARGAREQYF. The CDR3 DNA is TGTGCCACCAGCAGAGACGCACGGGGGGCCCGCGAGCAGTACTTC.

The V call is TRBV12-2, the J call TRBJ1-4; TRBD1 is taken as the D call from the table, unchecked against the DNA. TRBV12-2 is a recognized pseudogene. The CDR3 runs 11 residues. As DNA, the CDR3 is TGTGCAAGTCGCCAGAATGAAAAACTGTTTTTT. This translates into CASRQNEKLFF.

The chain recombines TRBV9 with TRBJ2-3; 11 bases agree with TRBD2. Germline V gene data show CDR1 as SGDLS and CDR2 as YYNGEE. CDR3 length equals 15 residues. After removal of 0 bases from V and 4 bases from J, the junction contained 1 base not matched to a gene. The CDR3 nucleotides are TGTGCCAGCAGCGTAGGTAGCGGGGGGGCAGATACGCAGTATTTT. Its protein product is CASSVGSGGADTQYF.

The chain recombines TRBV5-1 with TRBJ2-2; TRBD1 might be the D (5 bases). The germline V gene encodes CDR1 SGHRS and CDR2 YFSETQ. CDR3 size: 17 residues. Between the trimmed V and J ends, which lost 0 bases and 3 bases, there was a span of 15 bases. In nucleotides, the CDR3 is TGCGCCAGCAGCTTGGGCAGGGTGAGGTTTTACACCGGGGAGCTGTTTTTT. It is translated as CASSLGRVRFYTGELFF.

J is TRBJ2-7 and V is TRBV7-2; D is perhaps TRBD2 (6 bases). Trimming stripped 5 bases from V and 4 bases from J, with 15 bases between. The length of the CDR3 is 14 residues. CDR1 SGHTA and CDR2 FQGNSA come from the germline V gene. This CDR3 is CASSVTSGLYEQYF. CDR3 DNA sequence: TGTGCCAGCAGCGTTACATCGGGACTGTACGAGCAGTACTTC.

J is TRBJ2-5 and V is TRBV20-1, with 9 bases aligning to TRBD2. Germline CDR1 DFQATT, CDR2 SNEGSKA (reference sequence). Trimming cost V 3 bases and J 0 bases; bases outside gene matches: 8. This CDR3 is 16 amino acids long. The CDR3 DNA sequence: TGCAGTGCTAGTGCCCGCAGCGGGGGGAACCAAGAGACCCAGTACTTC. This translates into CSASARSGGNQETQYF.

The CDR3 sequence: CAWSVQRTLGGEQYF. The CDR3 nucleotides read TGTGCCTGGAGTGTACAGAGGACCCTCGGGGGCGAGCAGTACTTC. The genes are TRBV30 and TRBJ2-7; D perhaps matches TRBD2 (6 bases). V was clipped by 0 bases and J by 6 bases, with 18 bases between them. The CDR3 is made up of 15 amino acids. Germline V gene sequence: CDR1 GTSNPN, CDR2 SVGIG (reference sequence).

This chain uses TRBV7-3 with TRBJ2-1; 11 nucleotides agree with TRBD2. CDR3 length equals 15 residues. The V gene's germline CDR1 is SGHTA and CDR2 FQGTGA. Unmatched junction bases numbered 3, after V lost 2 bases and J lost 6 bases. CDR3 loop: CASSLLTSGINEQFF. DNA for the CDR3: TGTGCCAGCAGCTTATTGACTAGCGGGATCAATGAGCAGTTCTTC.